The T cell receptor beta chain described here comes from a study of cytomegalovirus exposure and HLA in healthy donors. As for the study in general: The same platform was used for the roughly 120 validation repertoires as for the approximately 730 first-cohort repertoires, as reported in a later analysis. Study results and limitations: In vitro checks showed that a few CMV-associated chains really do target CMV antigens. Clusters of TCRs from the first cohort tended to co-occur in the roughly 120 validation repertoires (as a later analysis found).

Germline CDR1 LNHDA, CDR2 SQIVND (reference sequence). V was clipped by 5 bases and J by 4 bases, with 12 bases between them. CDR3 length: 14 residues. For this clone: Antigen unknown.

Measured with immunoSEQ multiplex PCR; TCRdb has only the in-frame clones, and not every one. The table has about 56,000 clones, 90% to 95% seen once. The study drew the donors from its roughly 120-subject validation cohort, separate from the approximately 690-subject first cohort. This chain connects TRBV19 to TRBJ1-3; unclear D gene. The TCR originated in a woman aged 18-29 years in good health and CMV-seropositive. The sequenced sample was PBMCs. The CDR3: CASSFDQYGNTIYF. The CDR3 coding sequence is TGTGCCAGTAGTTTCGATCAGTACGGAAACACCATATATTTT. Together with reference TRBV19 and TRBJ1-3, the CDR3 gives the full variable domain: DGGITQSPKYLFRKEGQNVTLSCEQNLNHDAMYWYRQDPGQGLRLIYYSQIVNDFQKGDIAEGYSVSREKKESFPLTVTSAQKNPTAFYLCASSFDQYGNTIYFGEGSWLTVV.